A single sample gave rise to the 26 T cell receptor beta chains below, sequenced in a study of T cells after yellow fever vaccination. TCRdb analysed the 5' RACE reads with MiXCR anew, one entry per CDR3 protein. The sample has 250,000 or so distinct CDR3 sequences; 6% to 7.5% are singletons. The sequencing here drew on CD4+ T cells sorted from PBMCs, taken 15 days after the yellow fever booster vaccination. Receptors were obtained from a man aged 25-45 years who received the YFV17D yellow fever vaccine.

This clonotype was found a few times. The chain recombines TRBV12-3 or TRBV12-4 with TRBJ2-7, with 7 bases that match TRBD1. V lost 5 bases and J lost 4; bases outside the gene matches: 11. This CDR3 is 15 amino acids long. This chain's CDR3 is CASSEGPTGHYEQYF. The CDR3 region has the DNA TGTGCCAGCAGTGAGGGTCCGACAGGGCATTACGAGCAGTACTTC.

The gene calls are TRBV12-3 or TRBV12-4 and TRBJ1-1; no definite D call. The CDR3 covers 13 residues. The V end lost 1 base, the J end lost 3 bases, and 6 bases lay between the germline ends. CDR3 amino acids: CASSLGRYTEAFF. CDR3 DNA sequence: TGTGCCAGCAGTTTAGGCAGATACACTGAAGCTTTCTTT.

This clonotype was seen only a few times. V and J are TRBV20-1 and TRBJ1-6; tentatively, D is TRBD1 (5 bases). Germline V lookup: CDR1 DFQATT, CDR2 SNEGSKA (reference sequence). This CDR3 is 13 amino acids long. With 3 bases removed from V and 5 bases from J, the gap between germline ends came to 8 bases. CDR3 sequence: CSASPGNNSPLHF. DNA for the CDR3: TGCAGTGCTAGCCCAGGGAATAATTCACCCCTCCACTTT.

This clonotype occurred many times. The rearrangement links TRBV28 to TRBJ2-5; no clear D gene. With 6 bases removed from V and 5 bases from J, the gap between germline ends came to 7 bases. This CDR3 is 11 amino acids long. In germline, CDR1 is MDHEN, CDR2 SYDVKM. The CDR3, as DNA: TGTGCCAGCAGGGGGTCTGAGACCCAGTACTTC. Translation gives CASRGSETQYF.

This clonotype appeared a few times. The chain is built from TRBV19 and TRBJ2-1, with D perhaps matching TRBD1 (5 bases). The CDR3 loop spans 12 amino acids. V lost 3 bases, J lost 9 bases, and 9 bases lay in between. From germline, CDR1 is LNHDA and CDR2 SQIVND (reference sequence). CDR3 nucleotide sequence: TGTGCCAGTAGTATGCGGCAGGGTGAGCAGTTCTTC. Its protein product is CASSMRQGEQFF.

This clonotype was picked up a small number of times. The CDR3 DNA follows: TGTGCCAGCAGCCCCCTGACAGGACTCTGGGCCGGGGAGCTGTTTTTT. Translation gives CASSPLTGLWAGELFF. V and J are TRBV7-9 and TRBJ2-2; TRBD1 is a possible D gene (6 bases). Germline lookup yields CDR1 SEHNR and CDR2 FQNEAQ (reference sequence). The germline V and J ends were trimmed by 5 bases and 6 bases, with 19 bases remaining between them. This CDR3 spans 16 amino acids.

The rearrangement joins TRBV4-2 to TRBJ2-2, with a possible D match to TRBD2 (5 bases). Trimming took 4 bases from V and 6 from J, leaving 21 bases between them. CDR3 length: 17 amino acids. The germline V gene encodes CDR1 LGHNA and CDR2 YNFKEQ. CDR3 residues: CASSLVETVGVPGELFF. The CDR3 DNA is TGTGCCAGCAGCCTCGTCGAAACAGTGGGAGTGCCCGGGGAGCTGTTTTTT.

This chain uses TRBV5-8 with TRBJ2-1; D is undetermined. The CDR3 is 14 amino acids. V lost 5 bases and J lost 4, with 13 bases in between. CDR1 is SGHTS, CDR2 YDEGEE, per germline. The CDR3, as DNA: TGTGCCAGCAGATTTGGTAGTCCTTACAATGAGCAGTTCTTC. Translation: CASRFGSPYNEQFF.

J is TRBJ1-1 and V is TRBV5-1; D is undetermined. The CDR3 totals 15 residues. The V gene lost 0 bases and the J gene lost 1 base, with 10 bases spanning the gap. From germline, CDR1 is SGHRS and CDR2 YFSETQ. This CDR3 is CASSLAARWNTEAFF. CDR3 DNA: TGCGCCAGCAGCTTGGCAGCGCGGTGGAACACTGAAGCTTTCTTT.

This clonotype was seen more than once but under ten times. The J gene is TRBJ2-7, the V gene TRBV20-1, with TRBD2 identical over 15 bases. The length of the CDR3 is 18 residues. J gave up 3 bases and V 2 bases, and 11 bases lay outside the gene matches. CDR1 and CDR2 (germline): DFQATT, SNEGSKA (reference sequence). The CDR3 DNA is TGCAGTGCTAGAACATCCGGGACTAGCGGGAGGAGGGGCTACGAGCAGTACTTC. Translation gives CSARTSGTSGRRGYEQYF.

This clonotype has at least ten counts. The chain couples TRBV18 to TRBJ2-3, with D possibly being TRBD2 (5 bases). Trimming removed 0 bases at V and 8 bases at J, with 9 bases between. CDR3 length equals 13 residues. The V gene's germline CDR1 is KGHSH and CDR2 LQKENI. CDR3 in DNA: TGTGCCAGCTCACCACCGACCCGGGGTACGCAGTATTTT. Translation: CASSPPTRGTQYF.

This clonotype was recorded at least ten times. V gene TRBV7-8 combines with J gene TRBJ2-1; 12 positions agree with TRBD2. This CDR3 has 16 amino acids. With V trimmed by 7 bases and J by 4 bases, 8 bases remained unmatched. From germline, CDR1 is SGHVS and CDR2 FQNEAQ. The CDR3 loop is CASTKQGTSGYNEQFF. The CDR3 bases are TGTGCCAGCACCAAGCAAGGGACTAGCGGGTACAATGAGCAGTTCTTC.

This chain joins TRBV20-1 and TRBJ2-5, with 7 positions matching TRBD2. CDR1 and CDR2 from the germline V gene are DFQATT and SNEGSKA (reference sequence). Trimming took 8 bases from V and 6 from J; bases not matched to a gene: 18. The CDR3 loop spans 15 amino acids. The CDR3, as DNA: TGCAGTTCCCCGCCCCCCAGCGGGATTTGGAAGACCCAGTACTTC. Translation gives CSSPPPSGIWKTQYF.

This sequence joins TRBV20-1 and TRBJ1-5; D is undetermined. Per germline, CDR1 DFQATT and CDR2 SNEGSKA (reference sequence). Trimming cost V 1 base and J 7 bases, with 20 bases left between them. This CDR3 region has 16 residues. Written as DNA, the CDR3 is TGCAGTGCTAGAGCCGATGGGCTCCAGGTAGGCCAGCCCCAGCATTTT. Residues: CSARADGLQVGQPQHF.

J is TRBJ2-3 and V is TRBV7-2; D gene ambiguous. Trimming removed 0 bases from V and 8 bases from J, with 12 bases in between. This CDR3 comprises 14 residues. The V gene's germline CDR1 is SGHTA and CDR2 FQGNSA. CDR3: CASSLADFSGTQYF. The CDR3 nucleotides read TGTGCCAGCAGCTTAGCGGATTTCAGTGGTACGCAGTATTTT.

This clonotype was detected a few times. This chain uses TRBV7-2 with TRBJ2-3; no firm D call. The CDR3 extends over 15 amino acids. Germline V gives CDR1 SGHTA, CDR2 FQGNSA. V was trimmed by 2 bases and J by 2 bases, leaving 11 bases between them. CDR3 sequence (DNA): TGTGCCAGCAGCTTACGCGCCCGGCACACAGATACGCAGTATTTT. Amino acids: CASSLRARHTDTQYF.

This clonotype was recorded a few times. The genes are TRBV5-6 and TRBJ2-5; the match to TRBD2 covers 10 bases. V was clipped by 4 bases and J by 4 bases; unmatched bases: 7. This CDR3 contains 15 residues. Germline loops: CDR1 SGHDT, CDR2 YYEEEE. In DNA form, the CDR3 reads TGTGCCAGCAGCCGTGGACTAGCGGCACGAGAGACCCAGTACTTC. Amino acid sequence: CASSRGLAARETQYF. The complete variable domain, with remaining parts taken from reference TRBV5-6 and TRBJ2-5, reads DAGVTQSPTHLIKTRGQQVTLRCSPKSGHDTVSWYQQALGQGPQFIFQYYEEEERQRGNFPDRFSGHQFPNYSSELNVNALLLGDSALYLCASSRGLAARETQYFGPGTRLLVL.

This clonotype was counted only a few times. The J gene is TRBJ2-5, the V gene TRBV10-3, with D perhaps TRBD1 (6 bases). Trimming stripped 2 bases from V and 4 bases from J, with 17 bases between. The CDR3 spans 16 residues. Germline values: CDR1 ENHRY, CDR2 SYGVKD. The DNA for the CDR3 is TGTGCCATCAGTGAGAACCACGGACAGCTGGGAGAGACCCAGTACTTC. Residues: CAISENHGQLGETQYF.

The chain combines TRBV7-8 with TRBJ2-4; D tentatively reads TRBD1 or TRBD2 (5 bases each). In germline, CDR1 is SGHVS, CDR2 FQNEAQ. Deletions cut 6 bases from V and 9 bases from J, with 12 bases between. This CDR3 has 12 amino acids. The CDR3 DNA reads TGTGCCAGCAGTCGGACTGGGGGCATTCAGTACTTC. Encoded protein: CASSRTGGIQYF.

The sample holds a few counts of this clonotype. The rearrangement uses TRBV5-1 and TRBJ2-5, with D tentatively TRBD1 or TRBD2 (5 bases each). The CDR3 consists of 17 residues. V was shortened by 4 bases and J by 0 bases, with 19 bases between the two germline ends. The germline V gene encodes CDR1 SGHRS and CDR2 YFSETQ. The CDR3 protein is CASSREQGFRYQETQYF. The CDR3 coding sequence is TGCGCCAGCAGCAGGGAGCAGGGATTTAGGTACCAAGAGACCCAGTACTTC. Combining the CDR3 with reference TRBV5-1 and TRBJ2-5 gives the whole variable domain KAGVTQTPRYLIKTRGQQVTLSCSPISGHRSVSWYQQTPGQGLQFLFEYFSETQRNKGNFPGRFSGRQFSNSRSEMNVSTLELGDSALYLCASSREQGFRYQETQYFGPGTRLLVL.

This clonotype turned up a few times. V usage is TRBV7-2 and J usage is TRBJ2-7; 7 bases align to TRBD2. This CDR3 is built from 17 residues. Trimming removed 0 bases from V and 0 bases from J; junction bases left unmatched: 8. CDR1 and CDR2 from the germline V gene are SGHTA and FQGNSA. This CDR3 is CASSLAAWASGSYEQYF. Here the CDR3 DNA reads TGTGCCAGCAGCTTAGCGGCGTGGGCTAGCGGCTCCTACGAGCAGTACTTC.

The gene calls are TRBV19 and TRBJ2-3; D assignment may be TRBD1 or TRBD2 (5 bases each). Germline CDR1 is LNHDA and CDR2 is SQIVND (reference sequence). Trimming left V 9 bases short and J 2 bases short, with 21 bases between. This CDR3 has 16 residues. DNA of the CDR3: TGTGCCAGCTCAATAGGCCCCCCGGGGCCCACAGATACGCAGTATTTT. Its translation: CASSIGPPGPTDTQYF.

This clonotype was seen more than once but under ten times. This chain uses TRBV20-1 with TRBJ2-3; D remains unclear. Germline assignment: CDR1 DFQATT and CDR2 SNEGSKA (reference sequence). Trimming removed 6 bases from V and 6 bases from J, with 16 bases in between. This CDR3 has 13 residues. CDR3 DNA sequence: TGCAGTGCCCCGGGCCTCCCGTCGGATACGCAGTATTTT. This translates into CSAPGLPSDTQYF.

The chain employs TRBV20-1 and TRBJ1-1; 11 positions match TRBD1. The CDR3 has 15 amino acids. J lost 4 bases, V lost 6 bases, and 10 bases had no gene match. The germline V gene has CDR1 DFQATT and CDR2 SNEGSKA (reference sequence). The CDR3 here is CSADFRDRGFTEAFF. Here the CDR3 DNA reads TGCAGTGCGGACTTCCGGGACAGGGGGTTCACTGAAGCTTTCTTT.

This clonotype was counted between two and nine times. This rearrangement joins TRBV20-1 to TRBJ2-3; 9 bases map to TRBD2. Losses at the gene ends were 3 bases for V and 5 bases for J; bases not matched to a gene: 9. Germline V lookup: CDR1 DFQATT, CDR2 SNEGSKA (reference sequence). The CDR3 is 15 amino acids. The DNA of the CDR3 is TGCAGTGCTAGGGCTAGCGGGATTGACTTAGATACGCAGTATTTT. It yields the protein CSARASGIDLDTQYF.

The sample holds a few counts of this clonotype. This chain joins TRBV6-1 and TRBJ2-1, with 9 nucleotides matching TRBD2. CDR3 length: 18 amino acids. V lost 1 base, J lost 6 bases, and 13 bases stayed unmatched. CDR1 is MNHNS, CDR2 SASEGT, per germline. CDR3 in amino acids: CASSEVRTSVSARNEQFF. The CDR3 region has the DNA TGTGCCAGCAGTGAAGTGAGGACTAGCGTCTCCGCGCGCAATGAGCAGTTCTTC.